This T cell receptor (beta chain) originates from a study of blood T cell repertoires in COVID-19. In the study overall: Some COVID-19 samples were acute and others convalescent; all came from the United States, Italy and Spain.

As processed by the authors: Reference gene primer amplification in the assay estimated nucleated cell counts. Some clones are missing from TCRdb's copy, which holds only in-frame ones; the method was immunoSEQ multiplex PCR. V and J calls and clone size are those listed in that table; D and trimming were worked out from the DNA. Here the sample spans fewer than 350,000 clones, roughly 87% being singletons. The germline V gene has CDR1 MRHNA and CDR2 SNTAGT. The ends were cut back, 3 bases at V and 0 bases at J, with 9 bases in the middle. The CDR3 sequence is 15 residues long. Input material: peripheral blood. The V gene is TRBV6-4, the J gene TRBJ1-3; D is unresolved. This clonotype was sampled from a man aged 30 to 39 with COVID-19, enrolled during active disease. Written as DNA, the CDR3 is TGTGCCAGCAGTGATGTCAGGCACTCTGGAAACACCATATATTTT. Amino acid sequence: CASSDVRHSGNTIYF.